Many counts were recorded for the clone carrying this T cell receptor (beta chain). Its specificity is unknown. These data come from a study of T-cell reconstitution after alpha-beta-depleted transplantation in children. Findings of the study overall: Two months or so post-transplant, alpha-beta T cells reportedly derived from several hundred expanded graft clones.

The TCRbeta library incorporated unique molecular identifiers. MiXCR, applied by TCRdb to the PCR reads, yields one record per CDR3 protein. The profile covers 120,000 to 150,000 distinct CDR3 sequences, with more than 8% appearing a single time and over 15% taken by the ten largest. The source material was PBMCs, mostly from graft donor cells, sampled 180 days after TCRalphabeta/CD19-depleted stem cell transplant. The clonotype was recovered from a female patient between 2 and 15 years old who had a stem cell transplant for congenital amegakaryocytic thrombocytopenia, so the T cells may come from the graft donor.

The CDR3 DNA sequence: TGTGCCAGCAGCCCAGGACTAGCGCCTAGCACAGATACGCAGTATTTT. This translates into CASSPGLAPSTDTQYF. This sequence joins TRBV7-3 and TRBJ2-3; 9 nucleotides align to TRBD2. Germline assignment: CDR1 SGHTA and CDR2 FQGTGA. The junction had 6 bases not matched to a gene; V was cut back by 5 bases and J by 0 bases. This CDR3 spans 16 amino acids.